This TCR beta chain appears in the sequencing data of a study of cytomegalovirus exposure and HLA in healthy donors. The study, taken as a whole, reports: At a 0.05 false discovery rate, a later analysis found over 15,000 TCR beta sequences to be associated with HLA alleles. When presence/absence was analysed, sequencing depth was taken to be roughly uniform across donors. Prior analysis indicated that the majority of TCR beta V segments exhibited productivity approximately 90% or approximately 30% of the time.

About this clone: Antigen specificity is unknown.

The PCR ran on 60 Vbeta and 13 Jbeta primers. Sequenced by immunoSEQ multiplex PCR; TCRdb stores in-frame clones only, minus some. The table lists 100,000 to 150,000 clones, approximately 69% of them singletons, with 3.5% to 4.5% in the top ten. In germline, CDR1 is SGHRS, CDR2 YFSETQ. The CDR3 is 15 amino acids. V was cut by 0 bases and J by 1 base, with 10 bases left in between. Nominally healthy donors were sampled, though unrecorded immune exposures were likely. This sequence joins TRBV5-1 and TRBJ1-1; D uncertain. Sequenced material: PBMCs. The clonotype was recovered from a man aged 40-49 years in good health and CMV-seropositive. The CDR3 region is CASSLERIPNTEAFF. In nucleotides, the CDR3 is TGCGCCAGCAGCTTGGAGAGAATTCCGAACACTGAAGCTTTCTTT.